This TCR beta chain was recorded in a study of blood T cell repertoires in COVID-19. The germline V gene encodes CDR1 LNHDA and CDR2 SQIVND (reference sequence). CDR3 length equals 15 residues. With V trimmed by 6 bases and J by 8 bases, 10 bases remained unmatched. Per the original data handling: Estimated nucleated cell counts came from reference gene primer amplification. The table came from immunoSEQ multiplex PCR; TCRdb's copy has only in-frame clones and leaves some out. That table supplies the V and J calls and clone size; D and trimming were determined from the DNA. The repertoire holds some 38,000 clones, with nearly 90% as singletons.

This clonotype originated in a man aged 60 to 75 with active or convalescent COVID-19. The sequencing sample was made of peripheral blood. This chain joins TRBV19 and TRBJ2-1, with 10 bases matching TRBD1. The CDR3 here is CASRLGQGLSDEQFF. The CDR3, as DNA: TGTGCCAGTAGGTTGGGACAGGGGTTGTCTGATGAGCAGTTCTTC. The full variable domain, its missing parts supplied by reference TRBV19 and TRBJ2-1, is DGGITQSPKYLFRKEGQNVTLSCEQNLNHDAMYWYRQDPGQGLRLIYYSQIVNDFQKGDIAEGYSVSREKKESFPLTVTSAQKNPTAFYLCASRLGQGLSDEQFFGPGTRLTVL.